This paragraph covers one T cell receptor (beta chain) sequence. This record comes from a study of blood T cell repertoires in COVID-19. Study as a whole: In each case, the material was cDNA or gDNA derived from T cells, B-cell-depleted T cells, or PBMCs.

Per the original data handling: Amplifying reference gene primers gave estimates of nucleated cell counts. The method was immunoSEQ multiplex PCR; TCRdb's version includes in-frame clones alone and lacks a portion of them. V and J calls and clone size come straight from that table; D and trimming were deduced from the DNA. The sample comprises 270,000 or so clones, around 88% of which are singletons, and approximately 4.3% rests with the top ten. The CDR3 loop spans 14 amino acids. Germline-derived CDR1 and CDR2 are LNHDA and SQIVND (reference sequence). The ends lost 7 bases at V and 5 bases at J; junction bases unmatched: 7.

V is TRBV19 and J is TRBJ2-2; TRBD1 agrees at 7 bases. This clonotype was sampled from a man aged 40-55 years with acute or convalescent COVID-19. Sample: peripheral blood. The CDR3 here is CASNRQGRTGELFF. In DNA, the CDR3 is TGTGCCAGTAATAGACAGGGCAGGACCGGGGAGCTGTTTTTT.